This TCR beta chain stems from a study of PD-1 blockade in classical Hodgkin lymphoma. Germline V gene lookup returns CDR1 MGHRA and CDR2 YSYEKL. The ends lost 2 bases at V and 6 bases at J; junction bases unmatched: 7. The CDR3 consists of 15 residues. This clone is a singleton in its sample. Patients all relapsed after autologous stem cell transplantation, and there was variation in brentuximab vedotin exposure. The study recorded best responses of complete response, partial response or progressive disease. TCRdb's table, derived via immunoSEQ multiplex PCR, lists solely in-frame clones and lacks some. In the table there are about 1,800 clones, about four fifths of which are singletons.

This rearrangement joins TRBV4-1 to TRBJ1-5; TRBD1 agrees at 7 bases. Here the sequenced sample was peripheral blood mononuclear cells (PBMCs), taken at baseline. This sequence was found in a human donor with classical Hodgkin lymphoma. The DNA of the CDR3 is TGCGCCAGCAGCCAACGACAGGGCGGAGGTCAGCCCCAGCATTTT. Translation: CASSQRQGGGQPQHF.